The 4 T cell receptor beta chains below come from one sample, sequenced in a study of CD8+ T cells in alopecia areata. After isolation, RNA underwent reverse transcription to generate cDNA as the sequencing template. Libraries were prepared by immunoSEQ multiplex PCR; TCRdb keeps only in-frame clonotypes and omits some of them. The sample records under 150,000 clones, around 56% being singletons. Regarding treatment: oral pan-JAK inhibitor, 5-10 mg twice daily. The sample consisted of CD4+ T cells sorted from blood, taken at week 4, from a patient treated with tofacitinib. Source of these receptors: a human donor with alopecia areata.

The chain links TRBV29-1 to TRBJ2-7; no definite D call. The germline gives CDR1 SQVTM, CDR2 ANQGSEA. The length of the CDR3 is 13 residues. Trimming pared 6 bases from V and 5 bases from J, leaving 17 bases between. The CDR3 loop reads CSVRYIISNEQYF. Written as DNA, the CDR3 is TGCAGCGTCCGGTACATCATTTCAAACGAGCAGTACTTC.

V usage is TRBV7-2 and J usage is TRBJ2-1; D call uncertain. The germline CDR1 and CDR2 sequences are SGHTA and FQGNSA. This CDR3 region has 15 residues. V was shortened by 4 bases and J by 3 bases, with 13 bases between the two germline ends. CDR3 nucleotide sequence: TGTGCCAGCAGCTCGGTAAGACCCGGCTACAATGAGCAGTTCTTC. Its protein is CASSSVRPGYNEQFF.

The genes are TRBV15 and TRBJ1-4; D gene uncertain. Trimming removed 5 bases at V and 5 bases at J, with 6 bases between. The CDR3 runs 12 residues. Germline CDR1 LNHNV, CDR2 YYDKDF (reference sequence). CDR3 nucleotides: TGTGCCACCAGCCTTCGGAATGAAAAACTGTTTTTT. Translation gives CATSLRNEKLFF.

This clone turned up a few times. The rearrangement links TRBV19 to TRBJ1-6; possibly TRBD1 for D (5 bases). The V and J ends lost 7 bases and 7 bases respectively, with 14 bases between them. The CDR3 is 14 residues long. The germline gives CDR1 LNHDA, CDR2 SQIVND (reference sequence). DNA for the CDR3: TGTGCCAGTAACCAGGGACGGATCAATTCACCCCTCCACTTT. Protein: CASNQGRINSPLHF.